The 14 T cell receptor beta chains reported below all come from one sample, sequenced in a study of CD8 T cells in ankylosing spondylitis. MiXCR, applied by TCRdb to the 5' RACE reads, yields one record per CDR3 protein. The sample yields 220,000 or so distinct CDR3 sequences, about 11% seen once. Material for sequencing was blood, either unsorted or a sorted T cell fraction (not recorded which). The origin of the receptors is a male donor with ankylosing spondylitis or in good health (not recorded which).

This clonotype came up a few times. The chain recombines TRBV28 with TRBJ2-1, with D possibly called TRBD1 or TRBD2 (5 bases each). This CDR3 comprises 16 residues. Trimming shortened V by 5 bases and J by 2 bases, and 16 bases separated the two germline ends. In germline, CDR1 is MDHEN, CDR2 SYDVKM. CDR3 DNA: TGTGCCAGCAGTACCCTCGGGGCGCGAGCCTACAATGAGCAGTTCTTC. This sequence encodes CASSTLGARAYNEQFF.

The chain has TRBV20-1 and TRBJ2-1, with a possible D match to TRBD2 (6 bases). Germline V gene data show CDR1 as DFQATT and CDR2 as SNEGSKA (reference sequence). The CDR3 length is 15 residues. Trimming shortened V by 3 bases and J by 5 bases, and 17 bases separated the two germline ends. The CDR3 sequence is CSASGASVADNEQFF. CDR3 nucleotides: TGCAGTGCTAGTGGGGCCAGTGTAGCGGACAATGAGCAGTTCTTC.

This clonotype has ten or more counts. V usage is TRBV27 and J usage is TRBJ2-1; TRBD2 matches 11 bases. V was pared by 5 bases and J by 2 bases, with 8 bases of the junction left unmatched. From germline, CDR1 is MNHEY and CDR2 SMNVEV (reference sequence). The CDR3 contains 17 residues. The CDR3 bases are TGTGCCAGCAGTCCCACATTACTAGCGGGGGCCTACAATGAGCAGTTCTTC. It encodes CASSPTLLAGAYNEQFF.

A few counts support this clonotype. The V gene is TRBV9, the J gene TRBJ2-5; D is possibly TRBD1 or TRBD2 (7 bases each). V lost 0 bases to trimming and J lost 5 bases, with 23 bases between them. In germline, CDR1 is SGDLS, CDR2 YYNGEE. This CDR3 is 18 amino acids long. The CDR3 DNA sequence: TGTGCCAGCAGCGTAGATGGCAGCAGGGGGGGGTGGTGGGAGACCCAGTACTTC. Its translation: CASSVDGSRGGWWETQYF.

Concerning this clonotype: One base away lies a much larger clone, so this may be a sequencing read error. The chain is built from TRBV20-1 and TRBJ2-7; D not resolved. The CDR3 contains 14 residues. CDR1 is DFQATT and CDR2 is SNEGSKA in the germline V gene (reference sequence). The CDR3: CSARWMGTSHERYF. The CDR3 nucleotides are TGCAGTGCTAGATGGATGGGAACTTCCCACGAGCGGTACTTC.

This clonotype was recorded many times. The chain carries TRBV12-3 or TRBV12-4 and TRBJ2-7, with D unclear. CDR3 length equals 13 residues. The V gene lost 6 bases and the J gene lost 0 bases, with 9 bases spanning the gap. This chain's CDR3 is CASRGTSSYEQYF. CDR3 DNA sequence: TGTGCCAGCAGAGGAACGAGCTCCTACGAGCAGTACTTC.

Ten or more counts support this clonotype. V is TRBV20-1 and J is TRBJ1-1, with 10 bases aligning to TRBD1. The germline V gene encodes CDR1 DFQATT and CDR2 SNEGSKA (reference sequence). The CDR3 extends over 15 amino acids. V lost 6 bases and J lost 1; bases outside the gene matches: 8. CDR3 sequence reads: CSAPDRGRENTEAFF. CDR3 in DNA: TGCAGTGCCCCGGACAGGGGGAGGGAGAACACTGAAGCTTTCTTT.

This clonotype appeared many times. The CDR3 nucleotides are TGTGCCAGCAGTTACCGCGTTTCCTATGGCTACACCTTC. It codes for CASSYRVSYGYTF. The V gene is TRBV6-5, the J gene TRBJ1-2; unclear D gene. CDR3 length: 13 residues. Germline V CDR1 and CDR2: MNHEY, SVGAGI. The ends were cut back, 2 bases at V and 4 bases at J, with 8 bases in the middle.

This clonotype was counted ten times or more. The genes are TRBV5-1 and TRBJ2-3; 8 bases are a match to TRBD1. Germline V lookup: CDR1 SGHRS, CDR2 YFSETQ. This CDR3 comprises 12 residues. V was clipped by 7 bases and J by 4 bases; unmatched bases: 2. CDR3 amino acids: CASGQGSDTQYF. The CDR3 DNA is TGCGCCAGCGGACAGGGATCAGATACGCAGTATTTT.

This clonotype was counted at least ten times. The rearrangement joins TRBV12-3 or TRBV12-4 to TRBJ2-7, with a weak D call TRBD2 (5 bases). The CDR3 is 15 amino acids. V lost 4 bases, J lost 2 bases, and 15 bases lay in between. The CDR3 here is CASSSHRDSPYEQYF. Here the CDR3 DNA reads TGTGCCAGCAGTTCCCACCGGGATTCCCCCTACGAGCAGTACTTC.

DNA for the CDR3: TGTGCCAGCAGCCAAGCCGCGCCGGGACAGGCAAGCTCCTATAATTCACCCCTCCACTTT. Translation gives CASSQAAPGQASSYNSPLHF. The chain couples TRBV4-2 to TRBJ1-6, with 8 bases that match TRBD1. Trimming cost V 1 base and J 0 bases; bases outside gene matches: 11. Germline CDR1 and CDR2: LGHNA and YNFKEQ. The CDR3 sequence is 20 residues long.

On this clonotype: A much more abundant neighbour one base away suggests this may be a read error. The chain employs TRBV5-6 and TRBJ1-2; D is possibly TRBD1 (5 bases). Looked up from germline, CDR1 is SGHDT and CDR2 is YYEEEE. V lost 0 bases and J 10 bases, leaving 13 bases between the germline ends. The CDR3 sequence is 13 residues long. CDR3 sequence: CASSLARDRVYTF. CDR3 bases: TGTGCCAGCAGCTTGGCCCGGGACCGAGTCTACACCTTC.

This chain connects TRBV7-3 to TRBJ1-1, with 7 bases lining up with TRBD1. The CDR3 totals 15 residues. The V gene's germline CDR1 is SGHTA and CDR2 FQGTGA. With V trimmed by 5 bases and J by 6 bases, 12 bases remained unmatched. CDR3: CASSPEAGGTAEAFF. The DNA of the CDR3 is TGTGCCAGCAGCCCCGAGGCAGGGGGAACGGCTGAAGCTTTCTTT.

The V and J genes are TRBV7-3 and TRBJ2-1, with D perhaps TRBD1 (6 bases). Trimming pared 1 base from V and 7 bases from J, leaving 11 bases between. The length of the CDR3 is 14 residues. The germline V gene has CDR1 SGHTA and CDR2 FQGTGA. The CDR3 reads CASSLRTGINEQFF. The CDR3 DNA reads TGTGCCAGCAGCTTAAGAACAGGGATTAATGAGCAGTTCTTC.